This is a list of T cell receptor beta chains from one sample in a study of shared clonotypes between healthy human individuals. Measured with immunoSEQ multiplex PCR; TCRdb has only the in-frame clones, and not every one. The table includes more than 600,000 clones, about 90% detected once. Sequencing input: naive CD8+ T cells sorted from blood. The receptor source for this set is a man under 40 in good health. CDR3s include the opening cysteine and the closing phenylalanine or tryptophan. The order of the fields is clone size, D gene, J gene, V gene, CDR3 protein, CDR3 DNA. A D gene is named only where the DNA matches it firmly. Clone size appears in some rows only: once, few, many, or a class for an expanded clone.

clone_size: once; d_call: TRBD2; j_call: TRBJ2-1; v_call: TRBV9; cdr3_aa: CASSEGTSGNEQFF; cdr3_nt: TGTGCCAGCAGCGAGGGGACTAGCGGGAATGAGCAGTTCTTC
clone_size: -; d_call: -; j_call: TRBJ2-7; v_call: TRBV5-1; cdr3_aa: CASSLSDGNSYEQYF; cdr3_nt: TGCGCCAGCAGCTTGTCCGACGGGAACTCCTACGAGCAGTACTTC
clone_size: -; d_call: -; j_call: TRBJ2-2; v_call: TRBV6-6; cdr3_aa: CASKDYANTGELFF; cdr3_nt: TGTGCCAGCAAGGACTACGCGAACACCGGGGAGCTGTTTTTT
clone_size: -; d_call: -; j_call: TRBJ2-7; v_call: TRBV7-9; cdr3_aa: CASSLTRSSYEQYF; cdr3_nt: TGTGCCAGCAGCCTGACAAGGAGCTCCTACGAGCAGTACTTC
clone_size: -; d_call: -; j_call: TRBJ1-1; v_call: TRBV6-5; cdr3_aa: CASRQGISEAFF; cdr3_nt: TGTGCCAGCAGGCAGGGAATCTCTGAAGCTTTCTTT
clone_size: -; d_call: -; j_call: TRBJ2-1; v_call: TRBV14; cdr3_aa: CASSQVQGMGSYNEQFF; cdr3_nt: TGTGCCAGCAGCCAAGTACAGGGAATGGGCTCCTACAATGAGCAGTTCTTC
clone_size: few; d_call: TRBD2; j_call: TRBJ2-1; v_call: TRBV6-4; cdr3_aa: CASSDGTSGFNEQFF; cdr3_nt: TGTGCCAGCAGTGACGGGACTAGCGGGTTCAATGAGCAGTTCTTC
clone_size: -; d_call: TRBD1; j_call: TRBJ2-3; v_call: TRBV6-6; cdr3_aa: CASSPRDRQDTQYF; cdr3_nt: TGTGCCAGCAGCCCCCGGGACAGGCAAGATACGCAGTATTTT
clone_size: -; d_call: -; j_call: TRBJ2-1; v_call: TRBV7-9; cdr3_aa: CASSLVGAHEQFF; cdr3_nt: TGTGCCAGCAGCTTAGTGGGGGCCCATGAGCAGTTCTTC
clone_size: -; d_call: -; j_call: TRBJ2-7; v_call: TRBV9; cdr3_aa: CASSGSQRPEQYF; cdr3_nt: TGTGCCAGCAGCGGAAGTCAACGGCCTGAGCAGTACTTC
clone_size: -; d_call: TRBD1; j_call: TRBJ2-7; v_call: TRBV2; cdr3_aa: CASEGYGDSLYEQYF; cdr3_nt: TGTGCCAGCGAAGGCTACGGGGACAGCCTCTACGAGCAGTACTTC
clone_size: -; d_call: -; j_call: TRBJ2-7; v_call: TRBV7-9; cdr3_aa: CASSLGIGPEQYF; cdr3_nt: TGTGCCAGCAGCTTAGGGATAGGGCCCGAGCAGTACTTC
clone_size: -; d_call: -; j_call: TRBJ2-2; v_call: TRBV28; cdr3_aa: CASSLYFDSTGELFF; cdr3_nt: TGTGCCAGCAGTTTGTATTTCGACAGCACCGGGGAGCTGTTTTTT
clone_size: -; d_call: -; j_call: TRBJ2-2; v_call: TRBV29-1; cdr3_aa: CSVEVRTPNTGELFF; cdr3_nt: TGCAGCGTTGAAGTTCGGACTCCGAACACCGGGGAGCTGTTTTTT
clone_size: -; d_call: -; j_call: TRBJ1-1; v_call: TRBV10-3; cdr3_aa: CAISRGGLNTEAFF; cdr3_nt: TGTGCCATCAGCCGAGGAGGGTTGAACACTGAAGCTTTCTTT
clone_size: -; d_call: TRBD2; j_call: TRBJ2-7; v_call: TRBV11-2; cdr3_aa: CASSRPSGSDYEQYF; cdr3_nt: TGTGCCAGCAGCAGGCCTAGCGGGAGCGACTACGAGCAGTACTTC
clone_size: -; d_call: TRBD2; j_call: TRBJ2-1; v_call: TRBV7-9; cdr3_aa: CASSLGFGGGPVEQFF; cdr3_nt: TGTGCCAGCAGCTTAGGGTTTGGCGGGGGGCCAGTTGAGCAGTTCTTC
clone_size: -; d_call: TRBD1; j_call: TRBJ1-1; v_call: TRBV18; cdr3_aa: CASSPRTGNTEAFF; cdr3_nt: TGTGCCAGCTCACCACGGACAGGGAACACTGAAGCTTTCTTT
clone_size: -; d_call: TRBD2; j_call: TRBJ2-4; v_call: TRBV5-6; cdr3_aa: CASSLGTSGGWDIQYF; cdr3_nt: TGTGCCAGCAGCCTCGGGACTAGCGGGGGATGGGACATTCAGTACTTC
clone_size: -; d_call: -; j_call: TRBJ1-4; v_call: TRBV7-9; cdr3_aa: CASSPRGWEKLFF; cdr3_nt: TGTGCCAGCAGCCCCCGGGGTTGGGAAAAACTGTTTTTT
clone_size: -; d_call: -; j_call: TRBJ1-1; v_call: TRBV14; cdr3_aa: CASSRKGSADTEAFF; cdr3_nt: TGTGCCAGCAGCCGAAAGGGGTCGGCGGACACTGAAGCTTTCTTT
clone_size: -; d_call: -; j_call: TRBJ1-1; v_call: TRBV29-1; cdr3_aa: CSVEDIGPVPEAFF; cdr3_nt: TGCAGCGTTGAGGATATCGGCCCCGTCCCTGAAGCTTTCTTT
clone_size: -; d_call: -; j_call: TRBJ2-2; v_call: TRBV29-1; cdr3_aa: CSTKGDTGELFF; cdr3_nt: TGCAGCACCAAGGGGGACACCGGGGAGCTGTTTTTT
clone_size: once; d_call: TRBD2; j_call: TRBJ2-5; v_call: TRBV11-2; cdr3_aa: CASSHGTSGSLEETQYF; cdr3_nt: TGTGCCAGCAGCCATGGGACTAGCGGGAGTTTAGAAGAGACCCAGTACTTC
clone_size: once; d_call: -; j_call: TRBJ2-7; v_call: TRBV19; cdr3_aa: CASSGFAYEQYF; cdr3_nt: TGTGCCAGTAGCGGGTTCGCCTACGAGCAGTACTTC
clone_size: -; d_call: TRBD2; j_call: TRBJ2-2; v_call: TRBV27; cdr3_aa: CASRAGLAGVSGELFF; cdr3_nt: TGTGCCAGCAGGGCCGGACTAGCGGGAGTCAGCGGGGAGCTGTTTTTT
clone_size: -; d_call: -; j_call: TRBJ2-5; v_call: TRBV30; cdr3_aa: CAWSAGVFSYQYF; cdr3_nt: TGTGCCTGGAGTGCCGGCGTTTTTTCTTACCAGTACTTC
clone_size: -; d_call: TRBD1; j_call: TRBJ2-2; v_call: TRBV27; cdr3_aa: CASRDRAITGELFF; cdr3_nt: TGTGCCAGCAGGGACAGGGCAATCACCGGGGAGCTGTTTTTT
clone_size: -; d_call: -; j_call: TRBJ1-5; v_call: TRBV5-8; cdr3_aa: CASVFTGSLSNQPQHF; cdr3_nt: TGTGCCAGCGTTTTTACAGGGTCGCTTAGCAATCAGCCCCAGCATTTT
clone_size: -; d_call: TRBD1; j_call: TRBJ1-1; v_call: TRBV28; cdr3_aa: CASSDRGDTEAFF; cdr3_nt: TGTGCCAGCAGCGACAGGGGGGACACTGAAGCTTTCTTT
clone_size: -; d_call: TRBD1; j_call: TRBJ2-1; v_call: TRBV18; cdr3_aa: CASSPRDRDYNEQFF; cdr3_nt: TGTGCCAGCTCACCACGGGACAGGGACTACAATGAGCAGTTCTTC
clone_size: -; d_call: -; j_call: TRBJ2-6; v_call: TRBV4-1; cdr3_aa: CASSYRGPGANVLTF; cdr3_nt: TGCGCCAGCAGCTATCGAGGGCCTGGGGCCAACGTCCTGACTTTC
clone_size: -; d_call: -; j_call: TRBJ2-7; v_call: TRBV28; cdr3_aa: CASSLGATTAYEQYF; cdr3_nt: TGTGCCAGCAGTTTGGGAGCCACGACCGCCTACGAGCAGTACTTC
clone_size: -; d_call: -; j_call: TRBJ2-3; v_call: TRBV30; cdr3_aa: CAWMGGGREADTQYF; cdr3_nt: TGTGCCTGGATGGGGGGCGGGAGAGAGGCAGATACGCAGTATTTT
clone_size: -; d_call: -; j_call: TRBJ2-7; v_call: TRBV7-9; cdr3_aa: CASSLSLQGYEQYF; cdr3_nt: TGTGCCAGCAGCTTATCTCTACAGGGCTACGAGCAGTACTTC
clone_size: -; d_call: -; j_call: TRBJ1-3; v_call: TRBV28; cdr3_aa: CASSGFGGSLGNTIYF; cdr3_nt: TGTGCCAGCAGTGGTTTCGGCGGAAGCCTGGGAAACACCATATATTTT